Listed here are 9 T cell receptor beta chains from one sample, sequenced in a study of T cell repertoires in aging, cancer and after chemotherapy. Rearranged V-D-J TRB sequences were amplified with a mixed TRB-A/B primer pool. MiXCR, run by TCRdb on the multiplex PCR reads, gives a single entry per CDR3 protein. The table includes some 1,700 distinct CDR3 sequences, less than 35% detected once. The template was genomic DNA from peripheral blood, not RNA. Sequenced input: blood. The source of these receptors is a human donor with a solid tumor.

By proportion, this clonotype is medium-sized. The chain carries TRBV27 and TRBJ2-1; perhaps TRBD2 as D (5 bases). The CDR3 consists of 15 residues. Trimming pared 6 bases from V and 3 bases from J, leaving 15 bases between. The germline CDR1 and CDR2 sequences are MNHEY and SMNVEV (reference sequence). The CDR3 DNA reads TGTGCCAGCAGGAGTAGCGCAACGGACTACAATGAGCAGTTCTTC. This translates into CASRSSATDYNEQFF.

This clonotype was found a few times. V is TRBV6-1 and J is TRBJ2-1; 8 bases line up with TRBD2. V lost 0 bases and J lost 12; bases outside the gene matches: 7. This CDR3 is 14 amino acids long. Per the germline V gene, CDR1 is MNHNS and CDR2 is SASEGT. CDR3 amino acids: CASSEAGARGGQFF. The CDR3, as DNA: TGTGCCAGCAGTGAAGCGGGGGCCCGGGGGGGGCAGTTCTTC.

The chain recombines TRBV5-1 with TRBJ1-1; a weak D match, TRBD1 (5 bases). CDR1 is SGHRS, CDR2 YFSETQ, per germline. The CDR3 runs to 13 residues. V lost 4 bases and J 5 bases, leaving 12 bases between the germline ends. CDR3 bases: TGCGCCAGCAGCGTAAGGGACTCTACTGAAGCTTTCTTT. Translating gives CASSVRDSTEAFF.

The J gene is TRBJ2-7, the V gene TRBV6-2 or TRBV6-3; a possible D gene is TRBD1 (5 bases). The V end lost 6 bases, the J end lost 1 base, and 10 bases lay between the germline ends. Per the germline V gene, CDR1 is MNHEY and CDR2 is SVGEGT. This CDR3 has 13 residues. DNA of the CDR3: TGTGCCAGCAGCAGGGTAGGATCCTACGAGCAGTACTTC. Protein: CASSRVGSYEQYF.

Within the sample, this clonotype is large (0.1 to 1%). The rearrangement joins TRBV19 to TRBJ2-1, with D unclear. Trimming stripped 3 bases from V and 6 bases from J, with 15 bases between. The germline CDR1 and CDR2 sequences are LNHDA and SQIVND (reference sequence). This CDR3 is 15 amino acids long. Here the CDR3 DNA reads TGTGCCAGTAGTATTTTAAGGGCGAACCCCAATGAGCAGTTCTTC. It is translated as CASSILRANPNEQFF.

In its sample, this clonotype ranks as medium-sized. V gene TRBV27 combines with J gene TRBJ2-1; TRBD1 might be the D (6 bases). The ends were cut back, 2 bases at V and 6 bases at J, with 11 bases in the middle. The CDR3 runs 14 residues. Germline V gene lookup returns CDR1 MNHEY and CDR2 SMNVEV (reference sequence). The CDR3 here is CASSLTDRLNEQFF. CDR3 sequence (DNA): TGTGCCAGCAGTTTAACGGACAGACTCAATGAGCAGTTCTTC.

The V and J genes are TRBV27 and TRBJ1-1; maybe TRBD1 (6 bases). The CDR3 is 17 residues long. Germline V gives CDR1 MNHEY, CDR2 SMNVEV (reference sequence). V was pared by 4 bases and J by 3 bases, with 21 bases between. CDR3: CASSSLGRGLKDTEAFF. The CDR3 DNA reads as TGTGCCAGCAGTTCCCTCGGGCGGGGGCTTAAGGACACTGAAGCTTTCTTT.

The chain carries TRBV5-1 and TRBJ2-7, with TRBD2 as a possible D gene (5 bases). V dropped 7 bases and J dropped 6 bases, with 17 bases sitting between them. This CDR3 region has 13 residues. The V gene's germline CDR1 is SGHRS and CDR2 YFSETQ. The CDR3: CASGGDNVGEQYF. CDR3 DNA sequence: TGCGCCAGCGGAGGAGATAACGTCGGCGAGCAGTACTTC.

By share of the sample, this clonotype is medium-sized. CDR3 DNA: TGTGCCAGCAGCTTGGGACCAGACACAGATACGCAGTATTTT. As protein: CASSLGPDTDTQYF. V gene TRBV5-4 combines with J gene TRBJ2-3; no clear D gene. The V end lost 0 bases, the J end lost 2 bases, and 7 bases lay between the germline ends. This CDR3 is built from 14 residues. CDR1 is SGHNT, CDR2 YYREEE, per germline (reference sequence).